The 24 T cell receptor beta chains presented below share a single source sample, sequenced in a study of cytomegalovirus exposure and HLA in healthy donors. Both 60 Vbeta primers and 13 Jbeta primers went into the PCR. Data came from immunoSEQ multiplex PCR; TCRdb stores just in-frame clones and leaves some out. Of roughly 100,000 clones in the sample, roughly 80% were seen once. Input material: PBMCs. Every receptor here comes from a woman in her 40s in good health and CMV-seropositive.

This rearrangement joins TRBV18 to TRBJ2-1; 10 positions agree with TRBD2. The J segment lost 9 bases and the V segment lost 3 bases, leaving 20 bases of the junction unmatched. Germline loops: CDR1 KGHSH, CDR2 LQKENI. There are 19 residues in the CDR3. The CDR3 here is CASSPLSGSGRILAREQFF. The CDR3 DNA sequence: TGTGCCAGCTCACCCCTATCGGGTAGCGGGAGGATTCTGGCCCGTGAGCAGTTCTTC.

The gene calls are TRBV6-1 and TRBJ1-5; possible D gene TRBD1, 5 bases. The CDR3 consists of 14 residues. The V gene lost 6 bases and the J gene lost 1 base, with 10 bases spanning the gap. Germline CDR1 MNHNS, CDR2 SASEGT. The CDR3 DNA follows: TGTGCCAGCAGCCCAGGGTGGAGCAATCAGCCCCAGCATTTT. Encoded protein: CASSPGWSNQPQHF.

The chain employs TRBV5-1 and TRBJ2-5; TRBD2 matches at 8 bases. Germline values: CDR1 SGHRS, CDR2 YFSETQ. The CDR3 runs to 15 residues. Trimming cost V 0 bases and J 3 bases; bases outside gene matches: 4. The CDR3 DNA follows: TGCGCCAGCAGCTTGGGTGGGACTAGGGAAGAGACCCAGTACTTC. It specifies CASSLGGTREETQYF.

The rearrangement joins TRBV5-6 to TRBJ1-2; the match to TRBD1 covers 8 bases. Germline-derived CDR1 and CDR2 are SGHDT and YYEEEE. The CDR3 sequence is 15 residues long. Trimming cost V 3 bases and J 1 base; bases outside gene matches: 5. This CDR3 reads CASSSGQGLNYGYTF. CDR3 in DNA: TGTGCCAGCAGCTCAGGACAGGGTCTTAACTATGGCTACACCTTC.

V is TRBV6-1 and J is TRBJ1-5; TRBD1 matches 7 bases. Per the germline V gene, CDR1 is MNHNS and CDR2 is SASEGT. The CDR3 is 15 amino acids. V was clipped by 2 bases and J by 3 bases; unmatched bases: 4. DNA for the CDR3: TGTGCCAGCAGTGAAAGGGGACAGCCCAATCAGCCCCAGCATTTT. Amino acids: CASSERGQPNQPQHF.

The chain combines TRBV29-1 with TRBJ1-5; TRBD1 aligns across 9 bases. Per germline, CDR1 SQVTM and CDR2 ANQGSEA. There are 16 residues in the CDR3. This CDR3 is CTVGQGKEVGNQPQHF. CDR3 coding DNA: TGCACCGTGGGACAGGGAAAGGAGGTAGGCAATCAGCCCCAGCATTTT.

The chain has TRBV27 and TRBJ2-6; 7 nucleotides match TRBD1. The CDR3 loop spans 18 amino acids. Germline CDR1 reads MNHEY; CDR2 reads SMNVEV (reference sequence). V was pared by 6 bases and J by 2 bases, with 13 bases of the junction left unmatched. CDR3 region: CASRPLQGQGAGANVLTF. The CDR3 DNA reads TGTGCCAGCAGACCACTACAAGGGCAGGGGGCTGGGGCCAACGTCCTGACTTTC.

The chain is built from TRBV20-1 and TRBJ1-4, with D possibly matching TRBD1 (5 bases). This CDR3 is 11 amino acids long. The germline gives CDR1 DFQATT, CDR2 SNEGSKA (reference sequence). Trimming cost V 4 bases and J 13 bases, with 13 bases left between them. CDR3 sequence (DNA): TGCAGTGCTACGGGGGGGAATGTACTGTTTTTT. This sequence encodes CSATGGNVLFF.

This chain connects TRBV2 to TRBJ2-7; D is undetermined. CDR1 is SNHLY, CDR2 FYNNEI, per germline. This CDR3 region has 10 residues. V was cut by 5 bases and J by 3 bases, with 2 bases left in between. The CDR3: CASSLYEQYF. CDR3 bases: TGTGCCAGCAGTCTCTACGAGCAGTACTTC.

The chain carries TRBV29-1 and TRBJ2-2; 8 bases are a match to TRBD2. The germline CDR1 and CDR2 sequences are SQVTM and ANQGSEA. J was trimmed by 5 bases and V by 7 bases; bases with no gene match: 9. The CDR3 runs 14 residues. CDR3: CSARTSRWTGELFF. CDR3 nucleotide sequence: TGCAGCGCCCGGACTAGCCGTTGGACCGGGGAGCTGTTTTTT.

This chain links TRBV7-6 with TRBJ2-3, with 11 positions matching TRBD2. The CDR3 spans 14 residues. Germline V CDR1 and CDR2: SGHVS, FNYEAQ. V dropped 4 bases and J dropped 6; count of bases not matched to a gene: 3. Written as DNA, the CDR3 is TGTGCCAGCAGCTCCCCTAGCGGGGGGGATACGCAGTATTTT. Translating gives CASSSPSGGDTQYF.

The chain combines TRBV5-1 with TRBJ1-2; perhaps TRBD1 as D (5 bases). Trimming shortened V by 0 bases and J by 0 bases, and 6 bases separated the two germline ends. Germline CDR1 and CDR2: SGHRS and YFSETQ. The CDR3 covers 14 residues. The CDR3 is CASSLAGSNYGYTF. Written as DNA, the CDR3 is TGCGCCAGCAGCTTGGCAGGGTCTAACTATGGCTACACCTTC.

This chain uses TRBV12-1 with TRBJ2-1; the table gives TRBD1 as D, unverified against the DNA. TRBV12-1 is assigned pseudogene status. This CDR3 contains 15 residues. The CDR3, as DNA: TGTGCCAGCAGCTCCCGGGCAGGGGTTTACAATGAGCAGTTCTTC. Its protein product is CASSSRAGVYNEQFF.

The chain carries TRBV6-6 and TRBJ1-5, with 7 bases that match TRBD1. The CDR3 length is 15 residues. The germline V gene has CDR1 MNHNY and CDR2 SVGAGI (reference sequence). With 11 bases clipped from V and 0 bases from J, the junction kept 10 bases outside the gene matches. CDR3 region: CAARDSQYSNQPQHF. DNA of the CDR3: TGTGCCGCTCGGGACAGCCAGTATAGCAATCAGCCCCAGCATTTT.

The chain uses TRBV5-1 and TRBJ1-4; D possibly corresponds to TRBD1 (5 bases). The V end was cut by 4 bases, the J end by 4 bases, with 14 bases between. The CDR3 loop spans 15 amino acids. Germline V gene lookup returns CDR1 SGHRS and CDR2 YFSETQ. CDR3 residues: CASSPIRGINEKLFF. CDR3 nucleotides: TGCGCCAGCAGCCCCATCCGGGGGATTAATGAAAAACTGTTTTTT.

The rearrangement links TRBV7-8 to TRBJ1-4; weak D call: TRBD1 (5 bases). Germline V lookup: CDR1 SGHVS, CDR2 FQNEAQ. This CDR3 is built from 15 residues. The V gene lost 5 bases and the J gene lost 7 bases, with 17 bases spanning the gap. The CDR3 DNA follows: TGTGCCAGCAGCCCCCTGTATCGGGGGTCTGAAAAACTGTTTTTT. Translating it yields CASSPLYRGSEKLFF.

The chain joins TRBV5-1 to TRBJ2-5; 12 nucleotides match TRBD2. Germline values: CDR1 SGHRS, CDR2 YFSETQ. The CDR3 contains 17 residues. V lost 1 base and J lost 1; bases outside the gene matches: 5. CDR3 DNA: TGCGCCAGCAGCTTGCTAGCGGGAGGGCAGATCCAAGAGACCCAGTACTTC. Its protein is CASSLLAGGQIQETQYF. Supplemented by reference TRBV5-1 and TRBJ2-5, the full variable domain reads KAGVTQTPRYLIKTRGQQVTLSCSPISGHRSVSWYQQTPGQGLQFLFEYFSETQRNKGNFPGRFSGRQFSNSRSEMNVSTLELGDSALYLCASSLLAGGQIQETQYFGPGTRLLVL.

V usage is TRBV7-2 and J usage is TRBJ2-7; 8 positions agree with TRBD2. From germline, CDR1 is SGHTA and CDR2 FQGNSA. The CDR3 sequence is 15 residues long. V dropped 5 bases and J dropped 0; count of bases not matched to a gene: 6. Here the CDR3 DNA reads TGTGCCAGCAGCCCACACAGCGGGGGCTCCTACGAGCAGTACTTC. Amino acids: CASSPHSGGSYEQYF. Together with reference TRBV7-2 and TRBJ2-7, the CDR3 gives the full variable domain: GAGVSQSPSNKVTEKGKDVELRCDPISGHTALYWYRQSLGQGLEFLIYFQGNSAPDKSGLPSDRFSAERTGGSVSTLTIQRTQQEDSAVYLCASSPHSGGSYEQYFGPGTRLTVT.

This sequence joins TRBV7-9 and TRBJ2-3, with TRBD2 matching 10 bases. With V trimmed by 7 bases and J by 5 bases, 9 bases remained unmatched. The germline CDR1 and CDR2 sequences are SEHNR and FQNEAQ (reference sequence). This CDR3 has 15 residues. The DNA of the CDR3 is TGTGCCAGCACACCTAGCGGGAGTCGGGGAGATACGCAGTATTTT. Protein sequence: CASTPSGSRGDTQYF. The whole variable domain, filled in from reference TRBV7-9 and TRBJ2-3, reads DTGVSQNPRHKITKRGQNVTFRCDPISEHNRLYWYRQTLGQGPEFLTYFQNEAQLEKSRLLSDRFSAERPKGSFSTLEIQRTEQGDSAMYLCASTPSGSRGDTQYFGPGTRLTVL.

The genes are TRBV4-1 and TRBJ1-1, with D tentatively TRBD1 (6 bases). The CDR3 contains 14 residues. Germline-derived CDR1 and CDR2 are MGHRA and YSYEKL. V was pared by 5 bases and J by 8 bases, with 18 bases between. The CDR3 here is CASSAKSTGVEAFF. The CDR3 region has the DNA TGCGCCAGCAGCGCAAAATCGACAGGCGTCGAAGCTTTCTTT.

The rearrangement joins TRBV5-1 to TRBJ2-7; a weak D match, TRBD1 (5 bases). This CDR3 spans 14 amino acids. Deletions cut 0 bases from V and 2 bases from J, with 9 bases between. Germline values: CDR1 SGHRS, CDR2 YFSETQ. DNA for the CDR3: TGCGCCAGCAGCTTGGAGGGGTGGCCCTACGAGCAGTACTTC. Translating gives CASSLEGWPYEQYF.

V is TRBV7-9 and J is TRBJ2-7, with TRBD1 identical over 9 bases. CDR3 size: 14 residues. With 0 bases clipped from V and 5 bases from J, the junction kept 2 bases outside the gene matches. CDR1 is SEHNR, CDR2 FQNEAQ, per germline (reference sequence). The DNA of the CDR3 is TGTGCCAGCAGCTTAGCCGGGACAGGGAACGAGCAGTACTTC. Its protein product is CASSLAGTGNEQYF.

The chain recombines TRBV28 with TRBJ2-1; no reliable D call. This CDR3 spans 13 amino acids. Germline CDR1 and CDR2: MDHEN and SYDVKM. Trimming cost V 3 bases and J 6 bases, with 9 bases left between them. The CDR3 spells CASSLALSNEQFF. The CDR3 DNA reads as TGTGCCAGCAGTTTGGCTCTCTCCAATGAGCAGTTCTTC.

This sequence joins TRBV28 and TRBJ1-2; tentative D call: TRBD1 (6 bases). The V and J ends lost 5 bases and 10 bases respectively, with 14 bases between them. CDR1 and CDR2 (germline): MDHEN, SYDVKM. This CDR3 is built from 12 residues. CDR3 in DNA: TGTGCCAGCAGTACCGGACAGAGGAACTACACCTTC. Protein: CASSTGQRNYTF.